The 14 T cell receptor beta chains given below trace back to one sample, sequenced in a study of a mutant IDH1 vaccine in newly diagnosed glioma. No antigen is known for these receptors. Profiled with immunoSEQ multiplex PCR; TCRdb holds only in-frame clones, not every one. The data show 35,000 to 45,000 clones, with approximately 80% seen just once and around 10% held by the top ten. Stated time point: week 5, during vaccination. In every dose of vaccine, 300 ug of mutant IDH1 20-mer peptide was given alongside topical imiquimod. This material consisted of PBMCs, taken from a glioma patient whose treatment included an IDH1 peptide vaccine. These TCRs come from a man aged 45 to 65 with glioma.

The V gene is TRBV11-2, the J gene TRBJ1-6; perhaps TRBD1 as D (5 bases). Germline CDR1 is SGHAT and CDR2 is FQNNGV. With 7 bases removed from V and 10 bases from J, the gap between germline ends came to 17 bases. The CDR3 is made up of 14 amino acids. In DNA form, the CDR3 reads TGTGCCAGCATGAGACAGCGGCGAGGCTCACCCCTCCACTTT. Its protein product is CASMRQRRGSPLHF.

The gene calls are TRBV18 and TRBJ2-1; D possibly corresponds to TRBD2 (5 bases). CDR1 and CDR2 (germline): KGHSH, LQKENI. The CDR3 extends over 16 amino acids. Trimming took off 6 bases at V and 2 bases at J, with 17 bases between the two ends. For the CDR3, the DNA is TGTGCCAGCTCGCCTACTAGTGCGGCGACCTACAATGAGCAGTTCTTC. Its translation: CASSPTSAATYNEQFF.

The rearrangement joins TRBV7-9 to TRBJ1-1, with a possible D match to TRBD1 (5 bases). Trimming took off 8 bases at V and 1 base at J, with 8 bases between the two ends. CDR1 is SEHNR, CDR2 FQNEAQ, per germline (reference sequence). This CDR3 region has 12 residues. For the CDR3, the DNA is TGTGCCAGCGGACACTCGAACACTGAAGCTTTCTTT. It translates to CASGHSNTEAFF.

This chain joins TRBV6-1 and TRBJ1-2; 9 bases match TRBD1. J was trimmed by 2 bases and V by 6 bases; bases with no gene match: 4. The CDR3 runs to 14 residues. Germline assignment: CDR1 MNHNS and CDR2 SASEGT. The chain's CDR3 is CASRQDRGNYGYTF. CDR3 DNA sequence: TGTGCCAGCAGGCAGGACAGGGGCAACTATGGCTACACCTTC.

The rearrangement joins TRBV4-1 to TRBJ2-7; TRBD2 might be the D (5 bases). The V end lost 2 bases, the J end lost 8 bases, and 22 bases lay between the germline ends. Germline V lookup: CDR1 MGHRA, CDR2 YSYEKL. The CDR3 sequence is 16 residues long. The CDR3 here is CASSQHPSRGPGKQYF. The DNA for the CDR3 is TGCGCCAGCAGCCAACACCCTTCACGAGGGCCTGGGAAGCAGTACTTC.

CDR3 sequence reads: CASSRRSGQWANTIYF. CDR3 in DNA: TGTGCCAGCAGCCGGAGGAGCGGGCAGTGGGCAAACACCATATATTTT. The chain uses TRBV5-8 and TRBJ1-3, with D unclear. Trimming took off 4 bases at V and 6 bases at J, with 20 bases between the two ends. Germline loops: CDR1 SGHTS, CDR2 YDEGEE. The CDR3 length is 16 residues.

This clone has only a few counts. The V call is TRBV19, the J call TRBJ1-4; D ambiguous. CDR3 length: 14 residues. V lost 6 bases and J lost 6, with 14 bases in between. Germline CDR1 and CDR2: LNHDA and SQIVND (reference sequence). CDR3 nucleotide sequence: TGTGCCAGTAGCTTCACTAACACCTATGAAAAACTGTTTTTT. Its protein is CASSFTNTYEKLFF.

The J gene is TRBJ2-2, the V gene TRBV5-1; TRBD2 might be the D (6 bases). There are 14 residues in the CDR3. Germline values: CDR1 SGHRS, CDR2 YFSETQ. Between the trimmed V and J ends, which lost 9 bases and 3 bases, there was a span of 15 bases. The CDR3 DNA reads TGCGCCACCTCTGGAGGGCGCGACACCGGGGAGCTGTTTTTT. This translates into CATSGGRDTGELFF. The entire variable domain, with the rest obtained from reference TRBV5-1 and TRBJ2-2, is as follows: KAGVTQTPRYLIKTRGQQVTLSCSPISGHRSVSWYQQTPGQGLQFLFEYFSETQRNKGNFPGRFSGRQFSNSRSEMNVSTLELGDSALYLCATSGGRDTGELFFGEGSRLTVL.

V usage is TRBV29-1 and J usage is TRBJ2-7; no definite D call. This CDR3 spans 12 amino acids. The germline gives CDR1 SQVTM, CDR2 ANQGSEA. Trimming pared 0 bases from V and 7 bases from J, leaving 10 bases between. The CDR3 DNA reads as TGCAGCGTTGAAGACCTCCCTGGGGAGCAGTACTTC. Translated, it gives CSVEDLPGEQYF.

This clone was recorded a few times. CDR3 amino acids: CASSWGQGFSYEQYF. CDR3 nucleotides: TGTGCCAGCAGCTGGGGACAGGGGTTTTCTTACGAGCAGTACTTC. The chain has TRBV7-9 and TRBJ2-7; 10 bases agree with TRBD1. With 4 bases clipped from V and 4 bases from J, the junction kept 7 bases outside the gene matches. This CDR3 has 15 amino acids. CDR1 is SEHNR and CDR2 is FQNEAQ in the germline V gene (reference sequence).

This CDR3 reads CATSGDRGGYGYTF. CDR3 nucleotide sequence: TGTGCCACCAGCGGCGACAGGGGTGGATATGGCTACACCTTC. The rearrangement uses TRBV15 and TRBJ1-2; TRBD1 matches 8 bases. The CDR3 is 14 amino acids. Trimming at V came to 5 bases and at J to 5 bases, leaving 7 bases not matched to a gene. Germline CDR1 is LNHNV and CDR2 is YYDKDF (reference sequence).

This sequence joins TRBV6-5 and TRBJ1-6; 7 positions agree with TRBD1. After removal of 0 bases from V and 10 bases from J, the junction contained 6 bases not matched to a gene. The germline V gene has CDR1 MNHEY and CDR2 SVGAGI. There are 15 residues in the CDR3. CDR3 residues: CASSYSRGPGSPLHF. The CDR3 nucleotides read TGTGCCAGCAGTTACTCGAGGGGGCCCGGATCACCCCTCCACTTT.

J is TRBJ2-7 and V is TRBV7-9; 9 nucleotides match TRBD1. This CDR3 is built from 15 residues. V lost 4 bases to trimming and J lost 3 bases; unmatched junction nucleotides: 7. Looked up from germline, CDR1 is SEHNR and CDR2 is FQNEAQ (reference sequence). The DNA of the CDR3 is TGTGCCAGCAGCTCGGCCGGGACAGGGATCTACGAGCAGTACTTC. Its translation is CASSSAGTGIYEQYF.

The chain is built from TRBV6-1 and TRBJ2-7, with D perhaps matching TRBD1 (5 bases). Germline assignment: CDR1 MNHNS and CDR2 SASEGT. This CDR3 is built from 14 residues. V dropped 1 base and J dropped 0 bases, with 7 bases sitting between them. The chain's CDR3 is CASSEVTVSYEQYF. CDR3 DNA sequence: TGTGCCAGCAGTGAAGTGACAGTCTCCTACGAGCAGTACTTC.